Listed here are 18 T cell receptor beta chains from one sample, sequenced in a study of T cell repertoires in cytomegalovirus infection. These TCRs' antigens remain unknown. Each CDR3 protein gets one entry after TCRdb re-called the reads with MiXCR. The sample holds under 95,000 distinct CDR3 sequences, about 44% seen once. The sample in question was CD8+ T cells from cultured PBMCs, obtained from culture after CMV antigen stimulation. Receptors originate from a human donor in good health (CMV status not recorded). Some clones in this sample may be carry-over from other donors' samples.

This clonotype showed up just a few times. CDR3 DNA: TGTGCCAGCAGCCTGACAGGGTCCTATGGCTACACCTTC. This sequence encodes CASSLTGSYGYTF. The rearrangement uses TRBV27 and TRBJ1-2; 7 positions agree with TRBD1. Germline trimming cut 6 bases from V and 4 bases from J; bases unmatched to any gene: 5. The CDR3 runs 13 residues. In germline, CDR1 is MNHEY, CDR2 SMNVEV (reference sequence).

This clonotype turned up a few times. The chain links TRBV2 to TRBJ1-1; D ambiguous. The V end lost 4 bases, the J end lost 3 bases, and 15 bases lay between the germline ends. The length of the CDR3 is 15 residues. The V gene's germline CDR1 is SNHLY and CDR2 FYNNEI. The DNA for the CDR3 is TGTGCCAGCAGTGTGGGGTTCGGAAGGGACACTGAAGCTTTCTTT. Its protein is CASSVGFGRDTEAFF.

The V call is TRBV9, the J call TRBJ2-1; TRBD2 is a possible D gene (6 bases). Germline-derived CDR1 and CDR2 are SGDLS and YYNGEE. The CDR3 totals 14 residues. The V and J ends lost 4 bases and 7 bases respectively, with 15 bases between them. The CDR3 DNA follows: TGTGCCAGCAGCTCCCGGGACTGGGGGAATGAGCAGTTCTTC. Its protein product is CASSSRDWGNEQFF.

This sequence joins TRBV7-2 and TRBJ2-3; D uncertain. The ends were cut back, 2 bases at V and 1 base at J, with 4 bases in the middle. Germline V lookup: CDR1 SGHTA, CDR2 FQGNSA. This CDR3 is 13 amino acids long. The CDR3 loop reads CASSLSGTDTQYF. The CDR3 DNA is TGTGCCAGCAGCTTATCGGGCACAGATACGCAGTATTTT.

Worth noting for this clonotype: The CDR3 does not close with the conserved phenylalanine or tryptophan, likely indicating a read error. This sequence joins TRBV7-2 and TRBJ2-2; D might be TRBD1 (5 bases). Looked up from germline, CDR1 is SGHTA and CDR2 is FQGNSA. V lost 5 bases and J 3 bases, leaving 13 bases between the germline ends. CDR3 length equals 15 residues. CDR3 nucleotide sequence: TGTGCCAGCAGCCCAAACAGGAGTGACACCGGGGAGCTGTTTTGT. Translation: CASSPNRSDTGELFC.

The chain joins TRBV12-5 to TRBJ1-2; the D is unclear. Trimming stripped 3 bases from V and 6 bases from J, with 14 bases between. The CDR3 spans 14 residues. Germline V lookup: CDR1 LGHNT, CDR2 FRNRAP. The DNA for the CDR3 is TGTGCTAGTGGTTTCCCGGGCTCAGCGGATGGCTACACCTTC. This sequence encodes CASGFPGSADGYTF.

This rearrangement joins TRBV10-3 to TRBJ1-2; 7 bases line up with TRBD1. This CDR3 is 16 amino acids long. Unmatched junction bases numbered 12, after V lost 4 bases and J lost 4 bases. Germline V CDR1 and CDR2: ENHRY, SYGVKD. The CDR3 DNA follows: TGTGCCATCAGTGGTGCGGGGACAGCGAGACTCTATGGCTACACCTTC. It codes for CAISGAGTARLYGYTF.

The gene calls are TRBV14 and TRBJ1-1; no firm D call. This CDR3 is 11 amino acids long. Trimming cost V 4 bases and J 7 bases, with 7 bases left between them. Germline values: CDR1 SGHDN, CDR2 FVKESK. The chain's CDR3 is CASSLKSEAFF. Here the CDR3 DNA reads TGTGCCAGCAGCCTAAAGAGTGAAGCTTTCTTT.

This clonotype was detected only a few times. The J gene is TRBJ2-1, the V gene TRBV7-6; TRBD2 might be the D (6 bases). The CDR3 spans 17 residues. Germline V lookup: CDR1 SGHVS, CDR2 FNYEAQ. Trimming shortened V by 3 bases and J by 2 bases, and 17 bases separated the two germline ends. In nucleotides, the CDR3 is TGTGCCAGCAGCTTCAAAAGCCCAGCGGGCACCTACAATGAGCAGTTCTTC. As protein: CASSFKSPAGTYNEQFF.

This clonotype was seen just once. CDR3 protein: CASSLRDGKEDGYTF. CDR3 bases: TGTGCCAGCAGCTTAAGAGACGGGAAAGAGGATGGCTACACCTTC. The chain combines TRBV7-8 with TRBJ1-2; D remains ambiguous. The ends were cut back, 2 bases at V and 6 bases at J, with 16 bases in the middle. Germline V gene lookup returns CDR1 SGHVS and CDR2 FQNEAQ. This CDR3 contains 15 residues. The full variable domain, rest sourced from reference TRBV7-8 and TRBJ1-2, is GAGVSQSPRYKVAKRGQDVALRCDPISGHVSLFWYQQALGQGPEFLTYFQNEAQLDKSGLPSDRFFAERPEGSVSTLKIQRTQQEDSAVYLCASSLRDGKEDGYTFGSGTRLTVV.

V gene TRBV11-3 combines with J gene TRBJ2-1, with TRBD1 as a possible D gene (6 bases). Trimming cost V 5 bases and J 6 bases, with 20 bases left between them. Germline CDR1 SGHNT, CDR2 YENEEA. This CDR3 has 16 amino acids. The CDR3 here is CASSLGETGWLNEQFF. In DNA form, the CDR3 reads TGTGCCAGCAGCCTGGGGGAGACAGGTTGGCTCAATGAGCAGTTCTTC.

This clonotype was counted between two and nine times. The genes are TRBV28 and TRBJ2-2, with 9 bases fitting TRBD2. From germline, CDR1 is MDHEN and CDR2 SYDVKM. The CDR3 length is 15 residues. Trimming at V came to 8 bases and at J to 5 bases, leaving 9 bases not matched to a gene. Written as DNA, the CDR3 is TGTGCCAGCGAAATAGCGGGAGTGGGGACCGGGGAGCTGTTTTTT. Translating gives CASEIAGVGTGELFF.

The CDR3: CASSRGNGNQPQHF. The CDR3 DNA reads TGTGCCAGCAGCCGAGGGAACGGCAATCAGCCCCAGCATTTT. The chain is built from TRBV7-4 and TRBJ1-5; D remains ambiguous. Looked up from germline, CDR1 is SGHVT and CDR2 is SQSDAQ. Trimming shortened V by 5 bases and J by 2 bases, and 10 bases separated the two germline ends. The CDR3 totals 14 residues.

The chain combines TRBV11-3 with TRBJ2-3, with 8 bases that match TRBD2. Germline CDR1 reads SGHNT; CDR2 reads YENEEA. The length of the CDR3 is 13 residues. J lost 6 bases, V lost 4 bases, and 3 bases had no gene match. CDR3 sequence reads: CASSSTSADTQYF. The CDR3 DNA is TGTGCCAGCAGCTCGACTAGCGCGGATACGCAGTATTTT. The whole variable domain, filled in from reference TRBV11-3 and TRBJ2-3, reads EAGVVQSPRYKIIEKKQPVAFWCNPISGHNTLYWYLQNLGQGPELLIRYENEEAVDDSQLPKDRFSAERLKGVDSTLKIQPAELGDSAVYLCASSSTSADTQYFGPGTRLTVL.

This clonotype has more than one count but fewer than ten. V usage is TRBV5-6 and J usage is TRBJ2-1; TRBD1 aligns across 10 bases. CDR1 is SGHDT and CDR2 is YYEEEE in the germline V gene. There are 17 residues in the CDR3. The trim removed 4 bases at V and 2 bases at J, leaving 9 bases unmatched. The CDR3 spells CASSQTGTGDPYNEQFF. CDR3 DNA sequence: TGTGCCAGCAGCCAAACCGGGACAGGGGATCCCTACAATGAGCAGTTCTTC.

This clonotype was observed a handful of times. This chain joins TRBV6-8 and TRBJ1-4; D might be TRBD1 (6 bases). V lost 2 bases, J lost 7 bases, and 11 bases lay in between. Per the germline V gene, CDR1 is MNHGY and CDR2 is SAAAGT. The CDR3 extends over 14 amino acids. The CDR3 region has the DNA TGTGCCAGCAGTTACGATCAGGGGAGTGAAAAACTGTTTTTT. Its protein is CASSYDQGSEKLFF.

V and J are TRBV27 and TRBJ1-2; tentatively, D is TRBD1 (5 bases). Trimming took off 3 bases at V and 4 bases at J, with 6 bases between the two ends. In germline, CDR1 is MNHEY, CDR2 SMNVEV (reference sequence). This CDR3 has 12 amino acids. The CDR3 protein is CASSFTGYGYTF. The CDR3 DNA follows: TGTGCCAGCAGTTTCACAGGCTATGGCTACACCTTC.

The chain has TRBV20-1 and TRBJ2-7, with TRBD1 matching 11 bases. The J segment lost 3 bases and the V segment lost 3 bases, leaving 7 bases of the junction unmatched. The CDR3 loop spans 15 amino acids. Per germline, CDR1 DFQATT and CDR2 SNEGSKA (reference sequence). For the CDR3, the DNA is TGCAGTGCTAGCCCGCCGGGACAGGGGGTCTACGAGCAGTACTTC. Residues: CSASPPGQGVYEQYF.